This entry lists 10 T cell receptor beta chains sequenced from one sample in a study of cytomegalovirus exposure and HLA in healthy donors. PCR amplification relied on 60 Vbeta primers (plus 13 Jbeta primers). Repertoires were generated with immunoSEQ multiplex PCR, while TCRdb's copy carries only in-frame clones and drops some. The table has more than 85,000 clones, more than 80% seen once. The sample was PBMCs. The receptors shown here come from a man between 18 and 29 years old in good health and CMV-seronegative.

This chain connects TRBV5-6 to TRBJ1-6; 9 nucleotides agree with TRBD1. Germline values: CDR1 SGHDT, CDR2 YYEEEE. This CDR3 spans 18 amino acids. V shed 0 bases and J 5 bases; nucleotides not matched to a gene: 9. The CDR3 loop reads CASSLERDRELNNSPLHF. For the CDR3, the DNA is TGTGCCAGCAGCTTGGAGAGGGACAGGGAACTGAATAATTCACCCCTCCACTTT.

This chain links TRBV14 with TRBJ2-2; D is unresolved. Germline V gene lookup returns CDR1 SGHDN and CDR2 FVKESK. The V end was cut by 4 bases, the J end by 0 bases, with 6 bases between. The CDR3 has 14 amino acids. The CDR3 protein is CASSPFANTGELFF. DNA of the CDR3: TGTGCCAGCAGCCCGTTTGCGAACACCGGGGAGCTGTTTTTT.

The sample holds one count of this clone. This sequence joins TRBV9 and TRBJ1-1, with 7 positions matching TRBD1. This CDR3 contains 13 residues. Trimming cost V 3 bases and J 5 bases; bases outside gene matches: 4. From germline, CDR1 is SGDLS and CDR2 YYNGEE. This CDR3 is CASSEGARTEAFF. The CDR3 DNA is TGTGCCAGCAGCGAGGGGGCGCGGACTGAAGCTTTCTTT.

This clone showed up just a few times. The gene calls are TRBV6-1 and TRBJ1-5; D might be TRBD1 (5 bases). CDR3 size: 15 residues. The V end was cut by 3 bases, the J end by 1 base, with 10 bases between. Per germline, CDR1 MNHNS and CDR2 SASEGT. The chain's CDR3 is CASSEVGVSNQPQHF. DNA for the CDR3: TGTGCCAGCAGTGAGGTAGGGGTCAGCAATCAGCCCCAGCATTTT.

A single count supports this clone. This chain uses TRBV30 with TRBJ1-2; 9 bases are a match to TRBD1. The junction had 3 bases not matched to a gene; V was cut back by 1 base and J by 3 bases. Germline V gene sequence: CDR1 GTSNPN, CDR2 SVGIG (reference sequence). The CDR3 spans 14 residues. In nucleotides, the CDR3 is TGTGCCTGGAGTGACGACAGGGGGGACTATGGCTACACCTTC. This sequence encodes CAWSDDRGDYGYTF.

The chain couples TRBV5-1 to TRBJ1-1; D is undetermined. The length of the CDR3 is 15 residues. Germline V gives CDR1 SGHRS, CDR2 YFSETQ. Trimming cost V 4 bases and J 5 bases, with 18 bases left between them. The CDR3 coding sequence is TGCGCCAGCAGCCCTGCTCCGGGATCGCTTACTGAAGCTTTCTTT. Protein sequence: CASSPAPGSLTEAFF.

This clone was seen more than once but under ten times. The chain couples TRBV4-1 to TRBJ2-3, with D maybe TRBD1 (6 bases). From germline, CDR1 is MGHRA and CDR2 YSYEKL. The CDR3 is 15 amino acids. Trimming shortened V by 4 bases and J by 2 bases, and 13 bases separated the two germline ends. In nucleotides, the CDR3 is TGCGCCAGCAGCCCACCACAGGGACCCACAGATACGCAGTATTTT. Translated: CASSPPQGPTDTQYF.

The chain uses TRBV5-4 and TRBJ2-7, with TRBD1 identical over 8 bases. CDR1 SGHNT and CDR2 YYREEE come from the germline V gene (reference sequence). Trimming removed 4 bases from V and 2 bases from J; junction bases left unmatched: 2. CDR3 length: 13 residues. In DNA form, the CDR3 reads TGTGCCAGCAGCAGGACAGGGACCTACGAGCAGTACTTC. This encodes CASSRTGTYEQYF.

This clone was observed a single time. In DNA, the CDR3 is TGTGCCAGCAGTTTGCAGGGACTAGCGGGAGAAAGTTACGAGCAGTACTTC. Translation: CASSLQGLAGESYEQYF. V gene TRBV27 combines with J gene TRBJ2-7; 14 bases line up with TRBD2. The trim removed 3 bases at V and 4 bases at J, leaving 8 bases unmatched. The CDR3 has 17 amino acids. Germline V gives CDR1 MNHEY, CDR2 SMNVEV (reference sequence).

The rearrangement links TRBV6-1 to TRBJ2-7; maybe TRBD1 (5 bases). CDR1 and CDR2 (germline): MNHNS, SASEGT. CDR3 size: 17 residues. Trimming pared 2 bases from V and 2 bases from J, leaving 19 bases between. CDR3 DNA: TGTGCCAGCAGTGAATCCGCCCAGGGCCTGTGGGCCTACGAGCAGTACTTC. This encodes CASSESAQGLWAYEQYF.